The 23 T cell receptor beta chains reported below all come from one sample, sequenced in a study of OX40 agonist ivuxolimab in advanced cancers. The method was immunoSEQ multiplex PCR; TCRdb's version includes in-frame clones alone and lacks a portion of them. The table records 60,000 to 65,000 clones, about 93% of them present only once. The material sequenced was CD4+ or CD8+ T cells sorted from blood, taken in a trial of the OX40 agonist ivuxolimab. The source is an adult with an advanced solid tumor such as melanoma, head and neck, liver or kidney cancer.

The rearrangement uses TRBV30 and TRBJ2-7, with 9 nucleotides matching TRBD2. The germline V gene encodes CDR1 GTSNPN and CDR2 SVGIG (reference sequence). CDR3 length: 17 amino acids. Trimming took 0 bases from V and 4 from J; bases not matched to a gene: 13. This chain's CDR3 is CAWSVPLPSGRTYEQYF. CDR3 nucleotides: TGTGCCTGGAGTGTACCTCTACCGAGCGGGAGGACGTACGAGCAGTACTTC.

The V and J genes are TRBV6-5 and TRBJ2-7; 12 nucleotides match TRBD2. The junction had 7 bases not matched to a gene; V was cut back by 4 bases and J by 3 bases. Per the germline V gene, CDR1 is MNHEY and CDR2 is SVGAGI. CDR3 size: 16 residues. CDR3 loop: CASSSLTSGGHYEQYF. For the CDR3, the DNA is TGTGCCAGCAGTTCTTTGACTAGCGGGGGTCACTACGAGCAGTACTTC.

The V call is TRBV7-9, the J call TRBJ1-4; D possibly corresponds to TRBD1 (5 bases). The germline gives CDR1 SEHNR, CDR2 FQNEAQ (reference sequence). The CDR3 is made up of 15 amino acids. V lost 3 bases and J 0 bases, leaving 8 bases between the germline ends. The CDR3 reads CASSLTVPTNEKLFF. CDR3 DNA: TGTGCCAGCAGCTTGACAGTACCAACTAATGAAAAACTGTTTTTT. Complete variable domain (other parts from reference TRBV7-9 and TRBJ1-4): DTGVSQNPRHKITKRGQNVTFRCDPISEHNRLYWYRQTLGQGPEFLTYFQNEAQLEKSRLLSDRFSAERPKGSFSTLEIQRTEQGDSAMYLCASSLTVPTNEKLFFGSGTQLSVL.

This chain links TRBV9 with TRBJ2-1; 8 nucleotides agree with TRBD2. The CDR3 runs 15 residues. J lost 9 bases, V lost 3 bases, and 11 bases had no gene match. Germline V gene lookup returns CDR1 SGDLS and CDR2 YYNGEE. The CDR3 here is CASSARGLSGSEQFF. CDR3 DNA sequence: TGTGCCAGCAGCGCTAGGGGTTTGAGCGGGAGTGAGCAGTTCTTC.

The chain links TRBV2 to TRBJ2-5, with D possibly being TRBD1 (5 bases). Between the trimmed V and J ends, which lost 6 bases and 0 bases, there was a span of 14 bases. The CDR3 loop spans 15 amino acids. CDR1 is SNHLY and CDR2 is FYNNEI in the germline V gene. CDR3 loop: CASRTGRLYQETQYF. CDR3 in DNA: TGTGCCAGCAGAACAGGACGGCTGTACCAAGAGACCCAGTACTTC.

The gene calls are TRBV28 and TRBJ1-5; D call uncertain. CDR1 and CDR2 from the germline V gene are MDHEN and SYDVKM. The ends were cut back, 3 bases at V and 6 bases at J, with 15 bases in the middle. This CDR3 comprises 15 residues. Here the CDR3 reads CASSFGGLTRQPQHF. CDR3 bases: TGTGCCAGCAGTTTTGGAGGGTTGACTCGTCAGCCCCAGCATTTT.

V and J are TRBV27 and TRBJ2-5, with 11 bases identical to TRBD1. From germline, CDR1 is MNHEY and CDR2 SMNVEV (reference sequence). The CDR3 covers 19 residues. With V trimmed by 5 bases and J by 5 bases, 19 bases remained unmatched. CDR3 loop: CASSPIGGQGVSGLETQYF. The DNA of the CDR3 is TGTGCCAGCAGTCCTATCGGGGGACAGGGGGTGTCCGGGTTGGAGACCCAGTACTTC.

V gene TRBV28 combines with J gene TRBJ2-7; D might be TRBD1 or TRBD2, each matching 5 bases. Trimming cost V 6 bases and J 1 base, with 16 bases left between them. The CDR3 is 15 residues long. CDR1 and CDR2 from the germline V gene are MDHEN and SYDVKM. This CDR3 reads CASSKSPGQSYEQYF. CDR3 sequence (DNA): TGTGCCAGCAGCAAATCCCCGGGGCAGTCCTACGAGCAGTACTTC.

This rearrangement joins TRBV6-1 to TRBJ2-1; 8 bases are shared with TRBD2. The CDR3 is made up of 16 amino acids. V lost 2 bases and J lost 9; bases outside the gene matches: 12. Germline CDR1 MNHNS, CDR2 SASEGT. CDR3 DNA: TGTGCCAGCAGTGAAATTTCGGCTAGCGGGTACGTTGAGCAGTTCTTC. Its translation is CASSEISASGYVEQFF.

The chain joins TRBV5-5 to TRBJ2-7; 8 nucleotides line up with TRBD1. Germline V gives CDR1 SGHKS, CDR2 YYEKEE (reference sequence). The CDR3 has 15 amino acids. The ends lost 4 bases at V and 2 bases at J; junction bases unmatched: 8. The CDR3 region has the DNA TGTGCCAGCAGCCTCAGGGGGCTCCCCCCCTACGAGCAGTACTTC. Protein sequence: CASSLRGLPPYEQYF.

This clone occurred a few times. The V gene is TRBV11-2, the J gene TRBJ2-7, with 9 bases lining up with TRBD1. The length of the CDR3 is 15 residues. Trimming took 4 bases from V and 5 from J; bases not matched to a gene: 9. Germline CDR1 reads SGHAT; CDR2 reads FQNNGV. The CDR3 is CASSSRDRVGHEQYF. As DNA, the CDR3 is TGTGCCAGCAGCTCCCGGGACAGGGTGGGCCACGAGCAGTACTTC. Combining the CDR3 with reference TRBV11-2 and TRBJ2-7 gives the whole variable domain EAGVAQSPRYKIIEKRQSVAFWCNPISGHATLYWYQQILGQGPKLLIQFQNNGVVDDSQLPKDRFSAERLKGVDSTLKIQPAKLEDSAVYLCASSSRDRVGHEQYFGPGTRLTVT.

The rearrangement uses TRBV6-5 and TRBJ1-2, with D unclear. Germline V CDR1 and CDR2: MNHEY, SVGAGI. The CDR3 has 13 amino acids. Between the trimmed V and J ends, which lost 0 bases and 0 bases, there was a span of 2 bases. The CDR3 nucleotides read TGTGCCAGCAGTTACTCCTCTAACTATGGCTACACCTTC. Translated: CASSYSSNYGYTF.

The J gene is TRBJ2-2, the V gene TRBV30; tentatively, D is TRBD2 (6 bases). CDR3 size: 14 residues. Germline-derived CDR1 and CDR2 are GTSNPN and SVGIG (reference sequence). Trimming took 5 bases from V and 4 from J, leaving 14 bases between them. This chain's CDR3 is CAWAGFLRTGELFF. For the CDR3, the DNA is TGTGCCTGGGCGGGGTTCCTGCGCACCGGGGAGCTGTTTTTT.

The V and J genes are TRBV7-9 and TRBJ2-1, with D maybe TRBD1 (5 bases). The V gene's germline CDR1 is SEHNR and CDR2 FQNEAQ (reference sequence). The CDR3 loop spans 14 amino acids. With 2 bases removed from V and 4 bases from J, the gap between germline ends came to 9 bases. Here the CDR3 DNA reads TGTGCCAGCAGCTTACCTGGGGCATACAATGAGCAGTTCTTC. Protein product: CASSLPGAYNEQFF.

The J gene is TRBJ1-6, the V gene TRBV6-6; a possible D gene is TRBD1 (5 bases). V was shortened by 2 bases and J by 6 bases, with 11 bases between the two germline ends. The length of the CDR3 is 15 residues. CDR1 and CDR2 from the germline V gene are MNHNY and SVGAGI (reference sequence). The CDR3, as DNA: TGTGCCAGCAGTTACGGAGGGGCGGGTAATTCACCCCTCCACTTT. Its protein product is CASSYGGAGNSPLHF.

V is TRBV28 and J is TRBJ2-3; 12 nucleotides match TRBD2. Germline CDR1 is MDHEN and CDR2 is SYDVKM. After removal of 6 bases from V and 2 bases from J, the junction contained 9 bases not matched to a gene. The CDR3 runs to 17 residues. The CDR3 nucleotides read TGTGCCAGCAGCGGACAAGGACTAGCGGGAACCACAGATACGCAGTATTTT. It yields the protein CASSGQGLAGTTDTQYF.

The V call is TRBV19, the J call TRBJ2-1; TRBD2 matches 11 bases. Germline V gene sequence: CDR1 LNHDA, CDR2 SQIVND (reference sequence). This CDR3 is 15 amino acids long. J was trimmed by 7 bases and V by 3 bases; bases with no gene match: 5. CDR3 DNA sequence: TGTGCCAGTAGTATCCTAGCGGGAGGTGGGAATGAGCAGTTCTTC. Protein product: CASSILAGGGNEQFF.

The chain joins TRBV29-1 to TRBJ2-2; D ambiguous. The CDR3 length is 14 residues. V lost 3 bases and J 1 base, leaving 9 bases between the germline ends. Germline V gene lookup returns CDR1 SQVTM and CDR2 ANQGSEA. CDR3 coding DNA: TGCAGCGTTGAGGCAGGCATGAACACCGGGGAGCTGTTTTTT. This translates into CSVEAGMNTGELFF.

This clone was detected only once. The chain employs TRBV4-1 and TRBJ2-3; TRBD2 is a possible D gene (5 bases). From germline, CDR1 is MGHRA and CDR2 YSYEKL. The CDR3 is made up of 15 amino acids. V was pared by 1 base and J by 2 bases, with 10 bases between. Here the CDR3 reads CASSQASRYTDTQYF. In DNA form, the CDR3 reads TGCGCCAGCAGCCAAGCTAGCAGATACACAGATACGCAGTATTTT.

The chain recombines TRBV2 with TRBJ2-2; D call uncertain. In germline, CDR1 is SNHLY, CDR2 FYNNEI. The CDR3 extends over 15 amino acids. With 3 bases removed from V and 5 bases from J, the gap between germline ends came to 13 bases. CDR3: CASSDDPPETGELFF. The CDR3 region has the DNA TGTGCCAGCAGTGATGATCCGCCGGAAACCGGGGAGCTGTTTTTT.

The chain has TRBV28 and TRBJ2-2; 8 positions match TRBD1. V shed 2 bases, J shed 7 bases, and the junction held 12 bases outside the gene matches. Germline CDR1 reads MDHEN; CDR2 reads SYDVKM. This CDR3 is built from 17 residues. CDR3 coding DNA: TGTGCCAGCAGTTTAAGACCGCAGGGGGCGCCGAGCGGGGAGCTGTTTTTT. Amino acid sequence: CASSLRPQGAPSGELFF. The complete variable domain, with remaining parts taken from reference TRBV28 and TRBJ2-2, reads DVKVTQSSRYLVKRTGEKVFLECVQDMDHENMFWYRQDPGLGLRLIYFSYDVKMKEKGDIPEGYSVSREKKERFSLILESASTNQTSMYLCASSLRPQGAPSGELFFGEGSRLTVL.

The J gene is TRBJ2-3, the V gene TRBV29-1; 12 bases align to TRBD2. The CDR3 runs to 20 residues. The germline gives CDR1 SQVTM, CDR2 ANQGSEA. V lost 0 bases, J lost 6 bases, and 19 bases stayed unmatched. CDR3 sequence (DNA): TGCAGCGTTGAAGATCTAGGGCTAGCGGGAGGGAGAGGGGGTAGGGATACGCAGTATTTT. This gives the protein CSVEDLGLAGGRGGRDTQYF.

This rearrangement joins TRBV27 to TRBJ2-3, with D perhaps matching TRBD1 (5 bases). The CDR3 contains 15 residues. Trimming shortened V by 7 bases and J by 3 bases, and 17 bases separated the two germline ends. Germline assignment: CDR1 MNHEY and CDR2 SMNVEV (reference sequence). The CDR3 region has the DNA TGTGCCAGCACCCTCTGGGGCAGGGCGACAGATACGCAGTATTTT. This gives the protein CASTLWGRATDTQYF.